The 17 T cell receptor beta chains presented below share a single source sample, sequenced in a study of vaccination and CD4 T cells after COVID-19. Their antigen targets remain unknown. Treatment denoted: approximately nine-day PBMC culture with coronavirus spike peptide pools or control peptides (ViraFEST assay). Cultured CD4+ T-cell DNA underwent Oncomine TCR Beta short-read sequencing. From the PCR reads, TCRdb called clonotypes with MiXCR, one entry per CDR3 protein. The table records fewer than 9,000 distinct CDR3 sequences, about three quarters of them present only once. The sequenced sample was CD4+ T cells from blood, cultured in vitro. The receptors shown here come from a human donor who had recovered from COVID-19.

This sequence joins TRBV28 and TRBJ1-1; D unresolved. The V gene's germline CDR1 is MDHEN and CDR2 SYDVKM. The CDR3 has 15 residues. V lost 2 bases to trimming and J lost 4 bases, with 14 bases between them. The chain's CDR3 is CASSLGRGWSTEAFF. The CDR3 nucleotides are TGTGCCAGCAGTTTAGGGCGCGGATGGAGCACTGAAGCTTTCTTT. The variable domain in full, completed from reference TRBV28 and TRBJ1-1, reads DVKVTQSSRYLVKRTGEKVFLECVQDMDHENMFWYRQDPGLGLRLIYFSYDVKMKEKGDIPEGYSVSREKKERFSLILESASTNQTSMYLCASSLGRGWSTEAFFGQGTRLTVV.

J is TRBJ2-7 and V is TRBV6-1, with 12 bases aligning to TRBD2. Germline CDR1 and CDR2: MNHNS and SASEGT. The CDR3 loop spans 17 amino acids. The J segment lost 5 bases and the V segment lost 5 bases, leaving 13 bases of the junction unmatched. Here the CDR3 reads CASSTIGLAGGPHEQYF. The CDR3 DNA reads as TGTGCCAGCAGTACAATTGGGCTAGCGGGGGGGCCCCACGAGCAGTACTTC.

The CDR3 loop reads CASSEAEETQYF. CDR3 nucleotides: TGTGCCAGCAGTGAAGCCGAAGAGACCCAGTACTTC. The chain combines TRBV2 with TRBJ2-5; no clear D. Trimming took 0 bases from V and 3 from J, leaving 2 bases between them. Germline V CDR1 and CDR2: SNHLY, FYNNEI. The CDR3 has 12 residues.

This clonotype came up once. The genes are TRBV30 and TRBJ2-3; the D is unclear. Germline CDR1 is GTSNPN and CDR2 is SVGIG (reference sequence). This CDR3 is 11 amino acids long. V was shortened by 2 bases and J by 3 bases, with 3 bases between the two germline ends. The CDR3 coding sequence is TGTGCCTGGAGTACAACAGATACGCAGTATTTT. Translating it yields CAWSTTDTQYF.

This chain uses TRBV5-4 with TRBJ2-1, with D possibly TRBD2 on 5 matching bases. CDR1 is SGHNT and CDR2 is YYREEE in the germline V gene (reference sequence). This CDR3 contains 14 residues. The V and J ends lost 4 bases and 4 bases respectively, with 12 bases between them. CDR3 DNA: TGTGCCAGCAGCCCGCCCAGCGGATACAATGAGCAGTTCTTC. This encodes CASSPPSGYNEQFF.

V usage is TRBV10-3 and J usage is TRBJ1-5, with unresolved D. This CDR3 has 14 amino acids. CDR1 is ENHRY and CDR2 is SYGVKD in the germline V gene. The V and J ends lost 4 bases and 0 bases respectively, with 7 bases between them. CDR3 loop: CAISAGYSNQPQHF. The CDR3 DNA sequence: TGTGCCATCAGTGCCGGGTATAGCAATCAGCCCCAGCATTTT.

The sample holds a few counts of this clonotype. The V and J genes are TRBV15 and TRBJ2-6; D is uncertain. Trimming left V 1 base short and J 0 bases short, with 4 bases between. The CDR3 covers 15 residues. The germline V gene has CDR1 LNHNV and CDR2 YYDKDF (reference sequence). CDR3 residues: CATSRADSGANVLTF. Written as DNA, the CDR3 is TGTGCCACCAGCAGAGCCGACTCTGGGGCCAACGTCCTGACTTTC.

The chain couples TRBV10-1 to TRBJ2-3; TRBD2 agrees at 13 bases. The CDR3 extends over 16 amino acids. Germline V gene data show CDR1 as WNHNN and CDR2 as SYGVQD (reference sequence). Trimming took 6 bases from V and 3 from J; bases not matched to a gene: 6. The CDR3 is CASSTGTSGETDTQYF. CDR3 bases: TGCGCCAGCAGCACAGGGACTAGCGGGGAAACAGATACGCAGTATTTT.

The chain links TRBV20-1 to TRBJ1-1; 7 bases line up with TRBD1. V shed 6 bases, J shed 5 bases, and the junction held 9 bases outside the gene matches. There are 13 residues in the CDR3. Germline V gives CDR1 DFQATT, CDR2 SNEGSKA (reference sequence). The CDR3 sequence: CSAVQGRGTEAFF. Written as DNA, the CDR3 is TGCAGTGCGGTACAGGGGAGGGGGACTGAAGCTTTCTTT.

V and J are TRBV2 and TRBJ2-3; tentative D call: TRBD1 (6 bases). CDR1 is SNHLY and CDR2 is FYNNEI in the germline V gene. The CDR3 contains 14 residues. The ends were cut back, 4 bases at V and 4 bases at J, with 12 bases in the middle. The CDR3 protein is CASSGTGIPDTQYF. The CDR3 region has the DNA TGTGCCAGCAGTGGTACAGGGATCCCAGATACGCAGTATTTT.

The V and J genes are TRBV28 and TRBJ2-3; TRBD2 might be the D (7 bases). The germline V gene has CDR1 MDHEN and CDR2 SYDVKM. Trimming pared 5 bases from V and 4 bases from J, leaving 19 bases between. The CDR3 totals 16 residues. The CDR3 is CASSTYREGSADTQYF. The CDR3, as DNA: TGTGCCAGCAGTACGTACAGGGAGGGTTCTGCAGATACGCAGTATTTT.

V and J are TRBV24-1 and TRBJ1-2; D ambiguous. The V and J ends lost 3 bases and 6 bases respectively, with 25 bases between them. Per the germline V gene, CDR1 is KGHDR and CDR2 is SFDVKD. The CDR3 is 18 residues long. CDR3 residues: CATSDLPIPGPLRHGYTF. CDR3 DNA: TGTGCCACCAGTGATCTGCCCATACCGGGCCCCCTAAGGCATGGCTACACCTTC.

The V call is TRBV24-1, the J call TRBJ1-5; D gene uncertain. From germline, CDR1 is KGHDR and CDR2 SFDVKD. V was trimmed by 6 bases and J by 2 bases, leaving 10 bases between them. There are 14 residues in the CDR3. The CDR3 coding sequence is TGTGCCACCAGTCCTGGGCGGGGCAATCAGCCCCAGCATTTT. The encoded protein is CATSPGRGNQPQHF.

The chain recombines TRBV11-2 with TRBJ1-1; D gene ambiguous. The ends were cut back, 0 bases at V and 1 base at J, with 12 bases in the middle. The germline V gene encodes CDR1 SGHAT and CDR2 FQNNGV. The CDR3 sequence is 16 residues long. The CDR3 nucleotides read TGTGCCAGCAGCTTAGATAGCGGAACAGCGAACACTGAAGCTTTCTTT. Encoded protein: CASSLDSGTANTEAFF.

The V call is TRBV10-3, the J call TRBJ1-3; D is undetermined. CDR1 and CDR2 (germline): ENHRY, SYGVKD. CDR3 length: 17 residues. V lost 0 bases and J 0 bases, leaving 12 bases between the germline ends. DNA for the CDR3: TGTGCCATCAGTGAGTCTGGTCAACGGAGCTCTGGAAACACCATATATTTT. Residues: CAISESGQRSSGNTIYF.

This chain links TRBV19 with TRBJ1-2, with 9 bases aligning to TRBD1. The germline V gene has CDR1 LNHDA and CDR2 SQIVND (reference sequence). The CDR3 loop spans 16 amino acids. The ends lost 3 bases at V and 8 bases at J; junction bases unmatched: 13. CDR3 DNA: TGTGCCAGTAGTATCTCAGCCGAACAGGGGGCAGGGGGCTACACCTTC. This gives the protein CASSISAEQGAGGYTF.

The CDR3 protein is CASSRDRVTYEQYF. CDR3 bases: TGCGCCAGCAGCCGGGACAGGGTCACATACGAGCAGTACTTC. The chain is built from TRBV5-1 and TRBJ2-7; TRBD1 matches at 9 bases. CDR3 size: 14 residues. Germline CDR1 is SGHRS and CDR2 is YFSETQ. The ends lost 4 bases at V and 4 bases at J; junction bases unmatched: 6.